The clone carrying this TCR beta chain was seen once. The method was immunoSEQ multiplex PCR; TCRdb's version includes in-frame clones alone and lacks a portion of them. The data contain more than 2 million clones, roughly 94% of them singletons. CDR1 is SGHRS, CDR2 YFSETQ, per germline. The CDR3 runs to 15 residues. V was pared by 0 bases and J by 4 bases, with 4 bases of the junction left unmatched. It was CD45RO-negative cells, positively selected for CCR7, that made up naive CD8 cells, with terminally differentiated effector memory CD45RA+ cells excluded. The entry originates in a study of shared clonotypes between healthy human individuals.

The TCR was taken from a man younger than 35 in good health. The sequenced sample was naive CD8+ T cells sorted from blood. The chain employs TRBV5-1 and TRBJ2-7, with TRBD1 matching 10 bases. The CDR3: CASSLAGTGEYEQYF. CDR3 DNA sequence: TGCGCCAGCAGCTTGGCCGGGACAGGGGAATACGAGCAGTACTTC. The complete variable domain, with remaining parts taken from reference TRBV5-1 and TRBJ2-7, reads KAGVTQTPRYLIKTRGQQVTLSCSPISGHRSVSWYQQTPGQGLQFLFEYFSETQRNKGNFPGRFSGRQFSNSRSEMNVSTLELGDSALYLCASSLAGTGEYEQYFGPGTRLTVT.